These T cell receptor beta chains were read from a single sample in a study of memory CD4+ T cells and cytomegalovirus serostatus. Data came from immunoSEQ multiplex PCR; TCRdb stores just in-frame clones and leaves some out. The table lists some 44,000 clones, around 80% of them singletons, with around 2% in the top ten. Sequencing input: memory CD4+ T cells from blood. The receptor set was obtained from an adult in good health and CMV-seronegative. The conserved cysteine and the conserved F or W are not part of the CDR3 here.

>TRBV14|TRBJ2-5
ASSPGLADRETQY
>TRBV7-2|TRBJ1-5
ASSLSPRDRSNQPQH
>TRBV6-6|TRBJ1-2
ASSYSRQEDGYT
>TRBV5-1|TRBJ2-7
ASSVRQGADYEQY
>TRBV25-1|TRBJ1-2
ASSERGLYGYT
>TRBV30|TRBJ1-5
AWSVAVSGNQPQH
>TRBV18|TRBJ1-1
ASSTRQGTGEVAF
>TRBV7-2|TRBJ2-7
ASSRPRDEQY
>TRBV18|TRBJ2-7
ASSPPKTKPSSYEQY
>TRBV5-6|TRBJ1-1
ASSRRTGVNTEAF
>TRBV5-1|TRBJ2-7
ASSLGGHEQY
>TRBV5-6|TRBJ2-7
ASSLDSTEQY
>TRBV27|TRBJ1-2
ASSLSWDRGYGYT
>TRBV11-2|TRBJ1-3
ASSLLLGSGNTIY
>TRBV28|TRBJ1-6
ASSLTSSGNSPLH
>TRBV7-9|TRBJ2-2
ASSLEGNTGELF
>TRBV2|TRBJ1-2
ASSEGAETIYGYT
>TRBV6-1|TRBJ1-2
ASSEDSYYGYT
>TRBV5-8|TRBJ2-1
ASSSPDSYNEQF
>TRBV7-2|TRBJ2-5
ASSLRLSGETQY
>TRBV2|TRBJ2-5
ASTVAGVQETQY
>TRBV7-2|TRBJ1-2
ASSLARTRYGYT
>TRBV18|TRBJ1-5
ASSPQRHRGGNQPQH
>TRBV27|TRBJ2-7
ASTSARDYEQY
>TRBV18|TRBJ1-2
ASSPRGADDYGYT
>TRBV6-5|TRBJ1-2
ATRWGESDGYT
>TRBV27|TRBJ1-6
ASTPQGYNSPLH
>TRBV7-9|TRBJ1-5
ASSFKAWGPFSNQPQH
>TRBV4-2|TRBJ1-1
ASSQERNTEAF
>TRBV7-8|TRBJ1-2
ASSLVGVDYGYT
>TRBV2|TRBJ1-4
ASSEGGPTNEKLF